The rows below give T cell receptor beta chains drawn from one sample of a study of T cell repertoires in cytomegalovirus infection. TCRdb recomputed calls from the reads with MiXCR, one row per CDR3 protein. The sample lists 150,000 to 200,000 distinct CDR3 sequences, roughly 14% occurring once. The specimen sequenced was PBMCs. These receptors originate from a human donor in good health (CMV status not recorded). Some clones in this sample may be carry-over from other donors' samples. The conserved cysteine and the conserved F or W are not part of the CDR3 here.

TRBV12-3/TRBV12-4	TRBJ2-7	ASRDRGEQY
TRBV2	TRBJ2-4	ASSETGLDYYIQY
TRBV7-2	TRBJ2-3	ASSLEGVSTDTQY
TRBV7-2	TRBJ1-2	ASSSGQGDYGYT
TRBV2	TRBJ2-5	ASGQSETQY
TRBV7-2	TRBJ2-5	ASSLRRQGETQY
TRBV4-1	TRBJ1-5	ASSQILSNQQPQH
TRBV27	TRBJ2-1	ASRAWASGASRDEQF
TRBV15	TRBJ2-3	ATSRVVFQTDTQY
TRBV7-2	TRBJ1-5	ASSITGGNSNQPQH
TRBV28	TRBJ2-7	ASSSRDEQY
TRBV28	TRBJ2-5	ASSSTGLAGEETQY
TRBV6-2/TRBV6-3	TRBJ2-7	ASHRMLRGGNYEQY
TRBV5-5	TRBJ1-1	ASSLIFKGPDTEAF
TRBV25-1	TRBJ2-7	ASSALAGASYEQY
TRBV29-1	TRBJ2-1	SVDPFGFLYNEQF
TRBV25-1	TRBJ1-1	ASSESGMGTEAF
TRBV5-8	TRBJ1-6	ASSLRTGYNSPLH
TRBV14	TRBJ1-3	ASSQDQDRVVSAVTYSGNTIY
TRBV29-1	TRBJ1-1	SVGSGQGVRAEAF
TRBV6-6	TRBJ1-1	ASSYPEAF
TRBV6-2/TRBV6-3	TRBJ2-2	ASSWSGELF
TRBV7-2	TRBJ1-1	ASSLASLNTEAF
TRBV27	TRBJ1-5	ASSSQTGAGAGRPQH
TRBV28	TRBJ2-7	ASSLEYLSGYSYEQY
TRBV14	TRBJ1-4	ASSHRQGRGEKLF
TRBV7-9	TRBJ2-4	ASSPQDKNIQY
TRBV2	TRBJ2-1	ASSERLKEQF
TRBV19	TRBJ1-1	ASSSDSWAVIKTEAF
TRBV7-2	TRBJ2-1	ASSLILGSYNEQF
TRBV3-1	TRBJ1-2	ASSSRQGLDGYT
TRBV28	TRBJ2-1	ASKELSYNEQF
TRBV11-3	TRBJ2-1	ASSLMGRGDNEQF
TRBV7-3	TRBJ1-3	ASSRGQGARGNTIY
TRBV6-1	TRBJ1-1	ASSPRGDTEAF
TRBV19	TRBJ1-1	ASSIVPTEAF
TRBV19	TRBJ1-2	ASSKDSTNYGYT
TRBV7-2	TRBJ1-6	ASSSGGSGARNSPLH
TRBV4-1	TRBJ2-3	ASSQEGRADTQY
TRBV7-9	TRBJ2-5	ASSPPGIGETQY
TRBV20-1	TRBJ2-3	SARGALAGGHAY
TRBV10-3	TRBJ1-1	AISERGRTEAF
TRBV29-1	TRBJ1-2	SVEGSRLGYT
TRBV7-8	TRBJ1-1	ASSLGYQGLGVNTEAF
TRBV28	TRBJ1-1	ASSFPGGIWTEAF
TRBV12-5	TRBJ2-2	ASGSRAFRGESTGELF
TRBV6-1	TRBJ1-4	ASQRQGWGEKLF
TRBV6-6	TRBJ2-7	ASSYPFYEQY